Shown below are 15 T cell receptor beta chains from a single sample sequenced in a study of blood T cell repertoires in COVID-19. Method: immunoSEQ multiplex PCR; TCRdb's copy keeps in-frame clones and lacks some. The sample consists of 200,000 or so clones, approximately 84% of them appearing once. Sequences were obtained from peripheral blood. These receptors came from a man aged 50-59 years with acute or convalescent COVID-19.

CDR3 sequence: CASSPSGRSTDTQYF. In DNA form, the CDR3 reads TGCGCCAGCAGCCCGAGCGGGAGGAGCACAGATACGCAGTATTTT. The chain is built from TRBV10-1 and TRBJ2-3; 9 nucleotides line up with TRBD2. Trimming removed 6 bases from V and 0 bases from J; junction bases left unmatched: 4. The CDR3 is 15 residues long. Germline CDR1 reads WNHNN; CDR2 reads SYGVQD (reference sequence).

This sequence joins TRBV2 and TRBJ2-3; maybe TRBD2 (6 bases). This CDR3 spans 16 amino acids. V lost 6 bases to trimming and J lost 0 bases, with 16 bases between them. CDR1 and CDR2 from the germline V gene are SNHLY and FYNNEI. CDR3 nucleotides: TGTGCCAGCAGGGAGGGAATATCACTTAGCACAGATACGCAGTATTTT. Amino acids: CASREGISLSTDTQYF.

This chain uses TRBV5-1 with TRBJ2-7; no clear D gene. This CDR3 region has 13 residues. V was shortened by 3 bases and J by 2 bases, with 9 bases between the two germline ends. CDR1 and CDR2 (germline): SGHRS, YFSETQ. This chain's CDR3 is CASSSQTAYEQYF. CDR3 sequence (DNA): TGCGCCAGCAGCTCCCAAACTGCCTACGAGCAGTACTTC. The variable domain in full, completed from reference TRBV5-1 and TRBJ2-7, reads KAGVTQTPRYLIKTRGQQVTLSCSPISGHRSVSWYQQTPGQGLQFLFEYFSETQRNKGNFPGRFSGRQFSNSRSEMNVSTLELGDSALYLCASSSQTAYEQYFGPGTRLTVT.

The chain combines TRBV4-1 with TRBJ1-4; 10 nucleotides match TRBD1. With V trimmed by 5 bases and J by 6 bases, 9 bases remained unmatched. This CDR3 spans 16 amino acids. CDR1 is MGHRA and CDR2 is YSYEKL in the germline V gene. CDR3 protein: CASSVLRTGGYEKLFF. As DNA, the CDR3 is TGCGCCAGCAGCGTACTAAGGACAGGGGGATATGAAAAACTGTTTTTT.

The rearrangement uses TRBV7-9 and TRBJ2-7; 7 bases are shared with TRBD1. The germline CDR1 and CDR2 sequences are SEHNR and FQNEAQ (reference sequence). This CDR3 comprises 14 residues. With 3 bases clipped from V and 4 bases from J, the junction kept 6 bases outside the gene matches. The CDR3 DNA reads TGTGCCAGCAGCTTGTCAGGGGGATTATACGAGCAGTACTTC. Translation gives CASSLSGGLYEQYF.

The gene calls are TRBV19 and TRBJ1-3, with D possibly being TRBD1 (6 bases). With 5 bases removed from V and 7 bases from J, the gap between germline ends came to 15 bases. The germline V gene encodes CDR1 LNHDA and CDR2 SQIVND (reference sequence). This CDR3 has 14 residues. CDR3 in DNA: TGTGCCAGTAGTCTGGGGGCACAGCGGAACACCATATATTTT. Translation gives CASSLGAQRNTIYF.

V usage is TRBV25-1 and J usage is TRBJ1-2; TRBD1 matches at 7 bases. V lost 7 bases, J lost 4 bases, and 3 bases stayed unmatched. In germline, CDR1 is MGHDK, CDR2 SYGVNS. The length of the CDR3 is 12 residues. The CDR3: CASTRQGYGYTF. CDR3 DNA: TGTGCCAGCACCCGACAGGGCTATGGCTACACCTTC.

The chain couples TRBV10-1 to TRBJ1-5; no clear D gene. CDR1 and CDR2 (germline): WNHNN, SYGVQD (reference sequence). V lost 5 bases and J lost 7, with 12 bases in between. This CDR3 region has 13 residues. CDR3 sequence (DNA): TGCGCCAGCAGTAGCGGCAGAACACAGCCCCAGCATTTT. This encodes CASSSGRTQPQHF.

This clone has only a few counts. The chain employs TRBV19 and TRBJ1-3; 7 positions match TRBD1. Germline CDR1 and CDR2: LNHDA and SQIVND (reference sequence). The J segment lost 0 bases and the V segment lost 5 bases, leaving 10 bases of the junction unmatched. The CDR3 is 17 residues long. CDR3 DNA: TGTGCCAGTAGTCTCCGGACAGGTTCCGTCTCTGGAAACACCATATATTTT. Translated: CASSLRTGSVSGNTIYF.

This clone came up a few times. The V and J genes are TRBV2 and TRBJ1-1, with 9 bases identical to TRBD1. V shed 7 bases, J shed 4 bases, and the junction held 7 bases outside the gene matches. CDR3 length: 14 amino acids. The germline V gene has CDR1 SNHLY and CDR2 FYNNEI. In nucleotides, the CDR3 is TGTGCCAGCACTTTCTGGGACAGGGCCACTGAAGCTTTCTTT. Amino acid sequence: CASTFWDRATEAFF. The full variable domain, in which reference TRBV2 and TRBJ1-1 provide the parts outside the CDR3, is EPEVTQTPSHQVTQMGQEVILRCVPISNHLYFYWYRQILGQKVEFLVSFYNNEISEKSEIFDDQFSVERPDGSNFTLKIRSTKLEDSAMYFCASTFWDRATEAFFGQGTRLTVV.

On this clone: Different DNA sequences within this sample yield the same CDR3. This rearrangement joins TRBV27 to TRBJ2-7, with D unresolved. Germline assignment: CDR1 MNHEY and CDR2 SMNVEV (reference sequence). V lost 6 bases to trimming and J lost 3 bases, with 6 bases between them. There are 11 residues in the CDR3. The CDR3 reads CASSSLYEQYF. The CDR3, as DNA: TGTGCCAGCAGCTCACTCTACGAGCAGTACTTC.

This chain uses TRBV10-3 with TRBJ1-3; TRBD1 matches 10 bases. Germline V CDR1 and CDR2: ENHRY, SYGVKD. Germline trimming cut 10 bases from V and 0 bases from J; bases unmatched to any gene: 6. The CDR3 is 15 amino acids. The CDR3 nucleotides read TGTGCCACCAGGGGACAGGGGAGCTCTGGAAACACCATATATTTT. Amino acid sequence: CATRGQGSSGNTIYF.

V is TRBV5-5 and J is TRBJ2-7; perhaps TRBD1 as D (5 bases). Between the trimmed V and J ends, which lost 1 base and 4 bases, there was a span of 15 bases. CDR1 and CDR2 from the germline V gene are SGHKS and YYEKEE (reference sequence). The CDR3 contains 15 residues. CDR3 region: CASSLTGVSLYEQYF. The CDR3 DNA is TGTGCCAGCAGCTTGACAGGAGTATCGTTGTACGAGCAGTACTTC.

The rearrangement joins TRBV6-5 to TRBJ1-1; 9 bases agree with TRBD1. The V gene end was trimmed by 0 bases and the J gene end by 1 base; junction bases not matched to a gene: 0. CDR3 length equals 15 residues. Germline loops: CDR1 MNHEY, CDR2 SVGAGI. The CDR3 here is CASSYSGQGNTEAFF. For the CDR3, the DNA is TGTGCCAGCAGTTACTCGGGACAGGGGAACACTGAAGCTTTCTTT.

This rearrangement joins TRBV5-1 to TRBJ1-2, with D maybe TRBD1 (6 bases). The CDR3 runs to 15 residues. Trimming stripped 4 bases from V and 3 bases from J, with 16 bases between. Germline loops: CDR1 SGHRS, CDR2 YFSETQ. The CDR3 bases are TGCGCCAGCAGCCCTAACCCGGGACAAGACTATGGCTACACCTTC. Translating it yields CASSPNPGQDYGYTF.